Listed below are T cell receptor beta chains from one sample, sequenced in a study of Graves' ophthalmopathy and Graves' hyperthyroidism. A single record per CDR3 protein comes from TCRdb applying MiXCR to the multiplex PCR reads. The data show about 370,000 distinct CDR3 sequences, with approximately 16% seen just once and about 1.6% held by the top ten. The sequenced sample was peripheral blood. These receptors were obtained from a woman aged 18-30 years with Graves' ophthalmopathy. CDR3s leave out the opening cysteine and the closing phenylalanine or tryptophan. A row's size may be missing; if present it is once, few, many or a size class.

size: few
V: TRBV27
length: 13
CDR3: ASSPRQGLVNTIY

size: many
V: TRBV6-2/TRBV6-3
length: 12
CDR3: ASSYGGSQETQY

size: many
V: TRBV6-5
length: 15
CDR3: ASSSPSGRFMGETQY

size: many
V: TRBV6-5
length: 15
CDR3: ASSYDPRVDRLYEQY

size: many
V: TRBV19
length: 12
CDR3: ASTGGPNTGELF

size: few
V: TRBV3-1
length: 12
CDR3: ASSQARSWTEAF

size: many
V: TRBV19
length: 14
CDR3: ASISYGGASTGELF

size: many
V: TRBV7-8
length: 10
CDR3: ASSLARGGYT

size: many
V: TRBV28
length: 11
CDR3: ASSRLQRGVGS

size: many
V: TRBV6-2/TRBV6-3
length: 13
CDR3: ASSSTGQMNTEAF

size: many
V: TRBV6-1
length: 12
CDR3: ASSERGFFYEQY

size: -
V: TRBV10-3
length: 11
CDR3: AISERDTVEAF

size: many
V: TRBV30
length: 12
CDR3: AWSVPTGRTEAF

size: -
V: TRBV4-3
length: 17
CDR3: ASSQDRIGAGRTQETQY

size: many
V: TRBV19
length: 11
CDR3: ASSRARTNEQY

size: -
V: TRBV3-1
length: 13
CDR3: ASSTRVRDPTEAF

size: -
V: TRBV12-3/TRBV12-4
length: 10
CDR3: ASSFGTAEAF

size: many
V: TRBV6-2/TRBV6-3
length: 14
CDR3: ASSTEDIYSNQPQH

size: -
V: TRBV12-3/TRBV12-4
length: 13
CDR3: ASSGRDREGGELF

size: -
V: TRBV20-1
length: 13
CDR3: SARVPAGSPAEQY

size: many
V: TRBV7-9
length: 13
CDR3: ASSPDRGFYSPLH

size: -
V: TRBV11-2
length: 10
CDR3: ASSEQGRGAF

size: many
V: TRBV20-1
length: 13
CDR3: SATTRAPSHTEAF

size: many
V: TRBV6-2/TRBV6-3
length: 13
CDR3: ASSVDRGPTGELF

size: many
V: TRBV30
length: 10
CDR3: AWNRGVGELF

size: many
V: TRBV5-1
length: 11
CDR3: ASSGQGFSGYT

size: many
V: TRBV7-2
length: 17
CDR3: ATEGVAGVGSLKEETQY

size: many
V: TRBV29-1
length: 11
CDR3: SVKGDSNQPQH

size: many
V: TRBV5-1
length: 13
CDR3: ASSLTPIPQETQY

size: few
V: TRBV11-3
length: 12
CDR3: ASSRGTWGETQY

size: many
V: TRBV28
length: 15
CDR3: ASSLALVQGSNQPQH

size: many
V: TRBV12-3/TRBV12-4
length: 12
CDR3: ASSPAISGNTIY

size: many
V: TRBV11-2
length: 14
CDR3: ASSLRGPSGNQPQH

size: many
V: TRBV6-2/TRBV6-3
length: 13
CDR3: ASTPYLVGATEAF

size: many
V: TRBV20-1
length: 10
CDR3: SAIQAPGELF

size: -
V: TRBV6-2/TRBV6-3
length: 14
CDR3: ASSPPDRGLNQPQH